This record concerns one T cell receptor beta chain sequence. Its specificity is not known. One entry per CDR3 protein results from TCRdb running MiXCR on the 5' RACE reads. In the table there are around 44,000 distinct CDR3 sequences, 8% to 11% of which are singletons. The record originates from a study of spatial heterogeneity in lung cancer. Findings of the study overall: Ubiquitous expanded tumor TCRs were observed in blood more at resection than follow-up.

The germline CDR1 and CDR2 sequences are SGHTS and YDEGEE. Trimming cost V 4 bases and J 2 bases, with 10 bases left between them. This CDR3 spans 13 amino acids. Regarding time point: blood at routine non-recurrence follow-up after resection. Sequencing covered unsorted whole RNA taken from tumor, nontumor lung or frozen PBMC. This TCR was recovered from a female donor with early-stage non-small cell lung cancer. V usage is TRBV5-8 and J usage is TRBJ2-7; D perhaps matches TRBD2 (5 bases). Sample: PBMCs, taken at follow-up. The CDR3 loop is CASSPGWTYEQYV. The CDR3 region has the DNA TGTGCCAGCAGCCCGGGGTGGACCTACGAGCAGTACGTC.